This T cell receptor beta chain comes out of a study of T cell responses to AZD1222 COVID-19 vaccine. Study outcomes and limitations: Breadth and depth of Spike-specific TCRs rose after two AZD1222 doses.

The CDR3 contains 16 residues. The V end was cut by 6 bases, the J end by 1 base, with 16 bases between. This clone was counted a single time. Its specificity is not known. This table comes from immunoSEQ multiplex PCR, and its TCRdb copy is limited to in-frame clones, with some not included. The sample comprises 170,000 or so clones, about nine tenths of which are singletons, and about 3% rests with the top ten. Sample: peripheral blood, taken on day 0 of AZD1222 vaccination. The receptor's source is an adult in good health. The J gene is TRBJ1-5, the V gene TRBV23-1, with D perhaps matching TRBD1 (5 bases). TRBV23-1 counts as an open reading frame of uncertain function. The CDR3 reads CASSPTTTESNQPQHF. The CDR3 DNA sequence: TGCGCCAGCAGCCCCACCACGACAGAGAGCAATCAGCCCCAGCATTTT.